A single sample gave rise to the 16 T cell receptor beta chains below, sequenced in a study of T cells after yellow fever vaccination. Each CDR3 protein gets one entry after TCRdb re-called the 5' RACE reads with MiXCR. The sample has a few hundred thousand distinct CDR3 sequences, approximately 16% seen once. This specimen was PBMCs, taken 4 to 5 days after the first yellow fever vaccination. These TCRs come from a young man who received the YFV17D yellow fever vaccine.

The rearrangement joins TRBV13 to TRBJ1-1, with D uncertain. The V end lost 5 bases, the J end lost 1 base, and 11 bases lay between the germline ends. The CDR3 runs 14 residues. CDR1 is PRHDT, CDR2 FYEKMQ, per germline (reference sequence). The CDR3 coding sequence is TGTGCCAGCAGCAGCCCCGGGGAGAACACTGAAGCTTTCTTT. Translating gives CASSSPGENTEAFF.

Ten or more counts support this clonotype. The chain has TRBV7-9 and TRBJ1-3; D unresolved. This CDR3 comprises 12 residues. V shed 3 bases and J shed 7 bases, with 7 bases lying between them. The germline V gene encodes CDR1 SEHNR and CDR2 FQNEAQ (reference sequence). The CDR3 nucleotides are TGTGCCAGCAGCTTGATGGGGAACACCATATATTTT. Protein product: CASSLMGNTIYF. Based on the CDR3 plus reference TRBV7-9 and TRBJ1-3, the full variable domain is DTGVSQNPRHKITKRGQNVTFRCDPISEHNRLYWYRQTLGQGPEFLTYFQNEAQLEKSRLLSDRFSAERPKGSFSTLEIQRTEQGDSAMYLCASSLMGNTIYFGEGSWLTVV.

This clonotype turned up a few times. One end of the junction fails to match germline, which may point to a read error. The rearrangement uses TRBV7-2 and TRBJ2-7; unclear D gene. The germline V gene encodes CDR1 SGHTA and CDR2 FQGNSA. There are 13 residues in the CDR3. The DNA for the CDR3 is TGTGCCAGCAGTTTAGTCCGGGCCTCCGAGCAGTACTTC. Translating gives CASSLVRASEQYF.

This clonotype was counted between two and nine times. The chain couples TRBV6-2 or TRBV6-3 to TRBJ2-7; D call uncertain. CDR1 is MNHEY, CDR2 SVGEGT, per germline. With 4 bases removed from V and 0 bases from J, the gap between germline ends came to 7 bases. The CDR3 is made up of 13 amino acids. The CDR3 DNA reads TGTGCCAGCAGTTCCCTTCGCTCCTACGAGCAGTACGTC. Translated, it gives CASSSLRSYEQYV.

This chain links TRBV19 with TRBJ2-2; 8 bases line up with TRBD2. The V and J ends lost 5 bases and 4 bases, in that order; junction bases with no gene match: 9. From germline, CDR1 is LNHDA and CDR2 SQIVND (reference sequence). This CDR3 is built from 16 residues. CDR3 sequence reads: CASSGSLAAGTGELFF. CDR3 nucleotides: TGTGCCAGTAGTGGATCACTAGCGGCGGGCACCGGGGAGCTGTTTTTT.

This clonotype was seen only a few times. J is TRBJ1-6 and V is TRBV10-2, with 8 bases that match TRBD1. Germline V gene sequence: CDR1 WSHSY, CDR2 SAAADI. The CDR3 has 15 amino acids. The V gene end was trimmed by 6 bases and the J gene end by 2 bases; junction bases not matched to a gene: 3. The CDR3 DNA reads as TGCGCCAGCAGCAAGACAGGGGCCTATAATTCACCCCTCCACTTT. This sequence encodes CASSKTGAYNSPLHF.

The rearrangement links TRBV7-9 to TRBJ2-2; 7 nucleotides line up with TRBD1. The CDR3 covers 13 residues. CDR1 is SEHNR and CDR2 is FQNEAQ in the germline V gene (reference sequence). Trimming removed 4 bases from V and 7 bases from J; junction bases left unmatched: 3. CDR3 DNA: TGTGCCAGCAGCTCCAGGGGGAACGGGGAGCTGTTTTTT. Encoded protein: CASSSRGNGELFF.

This rearrangement joins TRBV2 to TRBJ1-1; no clear D. The CDR3 is 13 residues long. Per germline, CDR1 SNHLY and CDR2 FYNNEI. Between the trimmed V and J ends, which lost 2 bases and 6 bases, there was a span of 10 bases. DNA for the CDR3: TGTGCCAGCAGTGAACCGGGCTCAGCTGAAGCTTTCTTT. Its translation is CASSEPGSAEAFF.

The V and J genes are TRBV6-2 or TRBV6-3 and TRBJ2-1; D possibly corresponds to TRBD2 (7 bases). Trimming left V 0 bases short and J 8 bases short, with 23 bases between. Germline V lookup: CDR1 MNHEY, CDR2 SVGEGT. There are 18 residues in the CDR3. CDR3: CASSYSILGGALYDEQFF. For the CDR3, the DNA is TGTGCCAGCAGTTACTCGATCTTAGGGGGGGCCTTGTACGATGAGCAGTTCTTC.

V and J are TRBV12-3 or TRBV12-4 and TRBJ2-2; possible D gene TRBD1, 5 bases. The ends were cut back, 1 base at V and 5 bases at J, with 11 bases in the middle. The CDR3 extends over 15 amino acids. The CDR3 DNA follows: TGTGCCAGCAGTTTAGGTGCAGGGTCAACCGGGGAGCTGTTTTTT. The encoded protein is CASSLGAGSTGELFF.

A few counts support this clonotype. The CDR3 DNA reads TGCGCCAGCAGCCAAGAGGGGGGGTCTGAAGCTTTCTTT. Amino acids: CASSQEGGSEAFF. The chain links TRBV4-3 to TRBJ1-1; possibly TRBD1 for D (5 bases). Germline CDR1 is LGHNA and CDR2 is YSLEER. V was cut by 0 bases and J by 6 bases, with 8 bases left in between. CDR3 length: 13 amino acids.

The chain employs TRBV5-1 and TRBJ1-2; no clear D. This CDR3 comprises 15 residues. V was shortened by 4 bases and J by 0 bases, with 13 bases between the two germline ends. Germline assignment: CDR1 SGHRS and CDR2 YFSETQ. The CDR3 is CASSAGGSSNYGYTF. In DNA form, the CDR3 reads TGCGCCAGCAGCGCGGGTGGCAGCTCTAACTATGGCTACACCTTC.

This rearrangement joins TRBV12-3 or TRBV12-4 to TRBJ2-7, with 10 bases identical to TRBD1. Germline trimming cut 6 bases from V and 4 bases from J; bases unmatched to any gene: 6. The CDR3 totals 14 residues. The CDR3 DNA is TGTGCCAGCAGGGGGGGACAGGGGTGGTACGAGCAGTACTTC. Translating it yields CASRGGQGWYEQYF.

This clonotype showed up just a few times. V usage is TRBV9 and J usage is TRBJ1-1; D not resolved. CDR1 is SGDLS, CDR2 YYNGEE, per germline. Trimming stripped 0 bases from V and 5 bases from J, with 11 bases between. This CDR3 spans 14 amino acids. The CDR3 loop is CASSVDSSRTEAFF. In DNA form, the CDR3 reads TGTGCCAGCAGCGTAGATTCAAGTAGAACTGAAGCTTTCTTT.

The chain employs TRBV6-1 and TRBJ2-1, with D unclear. Trimming removed 6 bases at V and 3 bases at J, with 15 bases between. The CDR3 sequence is 15 residues long. Germline V gene sequence: CDR1 MNHNS, CDR2 SASEGT. This CDR3 reads CASRKSPGVYNEQFF. The DNA of the CDR3 is TGTGCCAGCAGAAAAAGCCCCGGTGTCTACAATGAGCAGTTCTTC.

V usage is TRBV5-1 and J usage is TRBJ1-1; the D gene is possibly TRBD1 (6 bases). The CDR3 length is 14 residues. V lost 3 bases and J lost 1, with 10 bases in between. CDR1 is SGHRS, CDR2 YFSETQ, per germline. The CDR3 spells CASSSLGQNTEAFF. As DNA, the CDR3 is TGCGCCAGCAGCTCTTTGGGACAGAACACTGAAGCTTTCTTT.